Below are 22 T cell receptor beta chains sequenced from a single sample in a study of OX40 agonist ivuxolimab in advanced cancers. Profiled with immunoSEQ multiplex PCR; TCRdb holds only in-frame clones, not every one. The data show fewer than 80,000 clones, 89% seen once. This specimen consisted of CD4+ or CD8+ T cells sorted from blood, obtained in a trial of the OX40 agonist ivuxolimab. These receptors were collected from an adult with an advanced solid tumor such as melanoma, head and neck, liver or kidney cancer.

This chain uses TRBV27 with TRBJ2-3, with 8 positions matching TRBD1. Trimming at V came to 5 bases and at J to 3 bases, leaving 1 base not matched to a gene. The CDR3 is 13 amino acids. The germline V gene encodes CDR1 MNHEY and CDR2 SMNVEV (reference sequence). The CDR3 DNA follows: TGTGCCAGCAGTGGACAGGGAACAGATACGCAGTATTTT. This gives the protein CASSGQGTDTQYF.

This chain joins TRBV27 and TRBJ2-3; unclear D gene. V lost 0 bases to trimming and J lost 5 bases, with 9 bases between them. CDR3 size: 14 residues. Germline-derived CDR1 and CDR2 are MNHEY and SMNVEV (reference sequence). CDR3 sequence: CASSLSRSGDTQYF. The CDR3 region has the DNA TGTGCCAGCAGTTTATCACGCTCGGGAGATACGCAGTATTTT.

V is TRBV4-1 and J is TRBJ2-5, with D perhaps TRBD2 (5 bases). Trimming removed 0 bases from V and 2 bases from J, with 10 bases in between. The CDR3 has 15 residues. Per the germline V gene, CDR1 is MGHRA and CDR2 is YSYEKL. The CDR3 bases are TGCGCCAGCAGCCAAGATCTTGAGGGACAAGAGACCCAGTACTTC. As protein: CASSQDLEGQETQYF.

J is TRBJ2-3 and V is TRBV15; the match to TRBD2 covers 10 bases. Germline V gene data show CDR1 as LNHNV and CDR2 as YYDKDF (reference sequence). Losses at the gene ends were 5 bases for V and 6 bases for J; bases not matched to a gene: 8. The CDR3 length is 15 residues. CDR3 residues: CATSWSGGARDTQYF. The DNA for the CDR3 is TGTGCCACCAGCTGGAGCGGGGGGGCCCGGGATACGCAGTATTTT.

V usage is TRBV5-3 and J usage is TRBJ1-3; D gene unclear. TRBV5-3 is recorded as an ORF, its role being uncertain. The CDR3 spans 15 residues. V dropped 0 bases and J dropped 0 bases, with 7 bases sitting between them. Here the CDR3 reads CARSLDGTSGNTIYF. DNA of the CDR3: TGTGCCAGAAGCTTGGATGGCACCTCTGGAAACACCATATATTTT.

The sample holds one count of this clone. The CDR3 DNA follows: TGTGCCAGCAGCTTAGAATCAAGGATGCACACTGAAGCTTTCTTT. Protein product: CASSLESRMHTEAFF. V is TRBV7-6 and J is TRBJ1-1; no firm D call. Germline CDR1 reads SGHVS; CDR2 reads FNYEAQ. With 1 base removed from V and 3 bases from J, the gap between germline ends came to 12 bases. The CDR3 length is 15 residues.

The V and J genes are TRBV19 and TRBJ2-1; 8 bases align to TRBD2. V dropped 5 bases and J dropped 1; count of bases not matched to a gene: 4. Germline V gene data show CDR1 as LNHDA and CDR2 as SQIVND (reference sequence). This CDR3 spans 15 amino acids. The CDR3 loop reads CASSVGTRSYNEQFF. Written as DNA, the CDR3 is TGTGCCAGTAGTGTCGGGACTAGGTCCTACAATGAGCAGTTCTTC.

The rearrangement uses TRBV6-4 and TRBJ1-1; TRBD1 might be the D (6 bases). Trimming shortened V by 6 bases and J by 4 bases, and 12 bases separated the two germline ends. Germline CDR1 is MRHNA and CDR2 is SNTAGT. This CDR3 is 13 amino acids long. The CDR3: CASRRGEGTEAFF. The CDR3, as DNA: TGTGCCAGCAGGAGGGGGGAAGGCACTGAAGCTTTCTTT.

The chain is built from TRBV9 and TRBJ2-1, with D perhaps matching TRBD1 (5 bases). Germline-derived CDR1 and CDR2 are SGDLS and YYNGEE. Trimming removed 2 bases at V and 1 base at J, with 13 bases between. The CDR3 covers 16 residues. This CDR3 is CASSVVKGFSYNEQFF. The CDR3 coding sequence is TGTGCCAGCAGCGTTGTGAAGGGGTTTTCCTACAATGAGCAGTTCTTC.

A single count supports this clone. This rearrangement joins TRBV2 to TRBJ1-1; a weak D match, TRBD1 (5 bases). V was cut by 7 bases and J by 5 bases, with 11 bases left in between. CDR3 size: 12 residues. CDR1 and CDR2 from the germline V gene are SNHLY and FYNNEI. The CDR3: CASILQGTEAFF. As DNA, the CDR3 is TGTGCCAGCATTCTCCAGGGTACTGAAGCTTTCTTT.

The rearrangement joins TRBV5-1 to TRBJ2-2; 8 bases align to TRBD1. Germline loops: CDR1 SGHRS, CDR2 YFSETQ. V lost 6 bases to trimming and J lost 4 bases; unmatched junction nucleotides: 8. The CDR3 extends over 15 amino acids. The CDR3 coding sequence is TGCGCCAGCATGTTGGACAGGGTGGGCACCGGGGAGCTGTTTTTT. It is translated as CASMLDRVGTGELFF.

The chain carries TRBV10-3 and TRBJ2-2; D may be TRBD2 (6 bases). The CDR3 loop spans 12 amino acids. Germline V gene data show CDR1 as ENHRY and CDR2 as SYGVKD. V was shortened by 4 bases and J by 8 bases, with 8 bases between the two germline ends. CDR3 nucleotide sequence: TGTGCCATCAGTGTCGCGGGGGGGGAGCTGTTTTTT. The encoded protein is CAISVAGGELFF.

This clone was observed once. This chain uses TRBV7-9 with TRBJ2-5; D is perhaps TRBD2 (7 bases). The J call may be in error: the DNA end matches TRBJ2-7 better. The germline CDR1 and CDR2 sequences are SEHNR and FQNEAQ (reference sequence). This CDR3 has 17 amino acids. The CDR3 loop is CASSSVGHTGREPEQYF. The CDR3 DNA follows: TGTGCCAGCAGCTCCGTCGGCCATACAGGGCGGGAGCCCGAGCAGTACTTC.

The chain combines TRBV28 with TRBJ2-7; 8 bases match TRBD1. V shed 6 bases and J 4 bases; nucleotides not matched to a gene: 11. Germline assignment: CDR1 MDHEN and CDR2 SYDVKM. There are 15 residues in the CDR3. CDR3 residues: CASSYPRTGLYEQYF. Written as DNA, the CDR3 is TGTGCCAGCAGCTACCCTCGGACAGGGCTTTACGAGCAGTACTTC. Full variable domain (outside the CDR3, taken from reference TRBV28 and TRBJ2-7): DVKVTQSSRYLVKRTGEKVFLECVQDMDHENMFWYRQDPGLGLRLIYFSYDVKMKEKGDIPEGYSVSREKKERFSLILESASTNQTSMYLCASSYPRTGLYEQYFGPGTRLTVT.

This rearrangement joins TRBV5-6 to TRBJ2-3; D remains unclear. Trimming cost V 2 bases and J 1 base, with 11 bases left between them. The CDR3 spans 15 residues. Germline V CDR1 and CDR2: SGHDT, YYEEEE. CDR3 region: CASSFGSLGTDTQYF. For the CDR3, the DNA is TGTGCCAGCAGCTTTGGCAGCCTCGGCACAGATACGCAGTATTTT.

This chain connects TRBV4-1 to TRBJ2-7; no clear D. Trimming removed 0 bases from V and 2 bases from J, with 8 bases in between. The CDR3 runs 14 residues. CDR1 MGHRA and CDR2 YSYEKL come from the germline V gene. CDR3 region: CASSQDLLPYEQYF. CDR3 coding DNA: TGCGCCAGCAGCCAAGATTTGTTACCCTACGAGCAGTACTTC.

This chain connects TRBV27 to TRBJ1-1; 10 nucleotides align to TRBD1. This CDR3 is built from 16 residues. CDR1 MNHEY and CDR2 SMNVEV come from the germline V gene (reference sequence). The V gene end was trimmed by 5 bases and the J gene end by 0 bases; junction bases not matched to a gene: 6. This chain's CDR3 is CASSDRDRGMNTEAFF. The DNA for the CDR3 is TGTGCCAGCAGTGACCGGGACAGGGGAATGAACACTGAAGCTTTCTTT.

This chain connects TRBV27 to TRBJ2-2; 7 nucleotides align to TRBD1. The trim removed 5 bases at V and 0 bases at J, leaving 6 bases unmatched. In germline, CDR1 is MNHEY, CDR2 SMNVEV (reference sequence). The CDR3 covers 16 residues. CDR3 amino acids: CASSIGTDPNTGELFF. CDR3 DNA: TGTGCCAGCAGTATCGGGACAGACCCGAACACCGGGGAGCTGTTTTTT.

This chain's CDR3 is CASSSGYTGGEQYF. Here the CDR3 DNA reads TGTGCCAGCAGCTCTGGATACACAGGCGGCGAGCAGTACTTC. This chain links TRBV5-6 with TRBJ2-7; weak D call: TRBD1 (5 bases). The CDR3 length is 14 residues. Germline-derived CDR1 and CDR2 are SGHDT and YYEEEE. The V end was cut by 3 bases, the J end by 6 bases, with 16 bases between.

The table lists this clone with a count of one. The V gene is TRBV7-9, the J gene TRBJ2-1; D is uncertain. The CDR3 runs 12 residues. Deletions cut 4 bases from V and 8 bases from J, with 9 bases between. The germline V gene encodes CDR1 SEHNR and CDR2 FQNEAQ (reference sequence). The CDR3, as DNA: TGTGCCAGCAGCTCCCATTGGGATGAGCAGTTCTTC. It is translated as CASSSHWDEQFF.

The genes are TRBV28 and TRBJ1-2; the D is unclear. Trimming left V 5 bases short and J 1 base short, with 11 bases between. CDR3 length: 14 residues. Per germline, CDR1 MDHEN and CDR2 SYDVKM. Written as DNA, the CDR3 is TGTGCCAGCAGTCCGGCGGGGAATAACTATGGCTACACCTTC. Translation: CASSPAGNNYGYTF.

V is TRBV11-2 and J is TRBJ2-7, with 7 nucleotides matching TRBD2. The V gene's germline CDR1 is SGHAT and CDR2 FQNNGV. The CDR3 consists of 14 residues. The trim removed 3 bases at V and 2 bases at J, leaving 4 bases unmatched. The CDR3: CASSFGTIAYEQYF. CDR3 DNA: TGTGCCAGCAGCTTCGGGACTATCGCCTACGAGCAGTACTTC.